The 23 T cell receptor beta chains given below trace back to one sample, sequenced in a study of cytomegalovirus exposure and HLA in healthy donors. PCR amplification relied on 60 Vbeta primers (plus 13 Jbeta primers). Libraries were prepared by immunoSEQ multiplex PCR; TCRdb keeps only in-frame clonotypes and omits some of them. The sample lists about 160,000 clones; more than 80% were seen once. Specimen: PBMCs. These receptors were collected from a male donor in good health and CMV-seronegative.

The rearrangement joins TRBV6-5 to TRBJ2-7; TRBD1 matches 7 bases. In germline, CDR1 is MNHEY, CDR2 SVGAGI. The V gene end was trimmed by 6 bases and the J gene end by 7 bases; junction bases not matched to a gene: 12. CDR3 size: 14 residues. Here the CDR3 reads CASRPRQTGKEQYF. CDR3 DNA: TGTGCCAGCAGGCCCCGTCAGACAGGGAAAGAGCAGTACTTC.

This rearrangement joins TRBV27 to TRBJ2-7; possibly TRBD1 for D (5 bases). This CDR3 has 14 amino acids. Per the germline V gene, CDR1 is MNHEY and CDR2 is SMNVEV (reference sequence). V lost 3 bases and J 1 base, leaving 10 bases between the germline ends. The CDR3: CASSLRQSSYEQYF. The CDR3 DNA reads TGTGCCAGCAGTTTGAGACAGTCTTCCTACGAGCAGTACTTC.

The genes are TRBV19 and TRBJ1-5; no clear D. Trimming took off 4 bases at V and 3 bases at J, with 13 bases between the two ends. CDR1 LNHDA and CDR2 SQIVND come from the germline V gene (reference sequence). This CDR3 is 15 amino acids long. CDR3 nucleotides: TGTGCCAGTAGTAAGGAGGATTGGAACAATCAGCCCCAGCATTTT. The encoded protein is CASSKEDWNNQPQHF.

The gene calls are TRBV7-3 and TRBJ2-2, with TRBD1 matching 9 bases. This CDR3 spans 15 amino acids. J gave up 1 base and V 4 bases, and 1 base lay outside the gene matches. Germline CDR1 SGHTA, CDR2 FQGTGA. For the CDR3, the DNA is TGTGCCAGCAGCTGGACAGGGGAGAACACCGGGGAGCTGTTTTTT. Translation gives CASSWTGENTGELFF. The full variable domain, in which reference TRBV7-3 and TRBJ2-2 provide the parts outside the CDR3, is GAGVSQTPSNKVTEKGKYVELRCDPISGHTALYWYRQSLGQGPEFLIYFQGTGAADDSGLPNDRFFAVRPEGSVSTLKIQRTERGDSAVYLCASSWTGENTGELFFGEGSRLTVL.

The chain carries TRBV7-6 and TRBJ2-2; 8 bases align to TRBD1. This CDR3 has 16 amino acids. The J segment lost 0 bases and the V segment lost 5 bases, leaving 5 bases of the junction unmatched. Per the germline V gene, CDR1 is SGHVS and CDR2 is FNYEAQ. CDR3 in DNA: TGTGCCAGCAGCCCTTACAGGGGGGCGAACACCGGGGAGCTGTTTTTT. Its protein is CASSPYRGANTGELFF. Using reference TRBV7-6 and TRBJ2-2 for the parts outside the CDR3, the full variable domain is GAGVSQSPRYKVTKRGQDVALRCDPISGHVSLYWYRQALGQGPEFLTYFNYEAQQDKSGLPNDRFSAERPEGSISTLTIQRTEQRDSAMYRCASSPYRGANTGELFFGEGSRLTVL.

To note about this clone: The junction does not match germline at one end; this may be a read error. V usage is TRBV7-9 and J usage is TRBJ1-2; D ambiguous. This CDR3 has 14 amino acids. Germline CDR1 and CDR2: SEHNR and FQNEAQ (reference sequence). CDR3 DNA sequence: TGTGCCAGCAGCCCCCCTGTGAGGATCTATGGCTACCCCTTC. Translated: CASSPPVRIYGYPF. Together with reference TRBV7-9 and TRBJ1-2, the CDR3 gives the full variable domain: DTGVSQNPRHKITKRGQNVTFRCDPISEHNRLYWYRQTLGQGPEFLTYFQNEAQLEKSRLLSDRFSAERPKGSFSTLEIQRTEQGDSAMYLCASSPPVRIYGYPFGSGTRLTVV.

The chain joins TRBV6-1 to TRBJ2-1; 10 bases align to TRBD1. CDR1 and CDR2 from the germline V gene are MNHNS and SASEGT. J lost 8 bases, V lost 6 bases, and 7 bases had no gene match. This CDR3 has 14 amino acids. The CDR3 nucleotides read TGTGCCAGCAGGGGGACAGGGGAGCGGGATGAGCAGTTCTTC. Translating it yields CASRGTGERDEQFF.

The chain couples TRBV18 to TRBJ1-2; 7 positions agree with TRBD1. V shed 0 bases, J shed 8 bases, and the junction held 6 bases outside the gene matches. The length of the CDR3 is 14 residues. The V gene's germline CDR1 is KGHSH and CDR2 LQKENI. The CDR3 sequence is CASSPPGRGSGYTF. CDR3 bases: TGTGCCAGCTCACCACCCGGCAGGGGGAGCGGCTACACCTTC.

V usage is TRBV6-1 and J usage is TRBJ2-7; possibly TRBD1 for D (6 bases). Trimming pared 2 bases from V and 2 bases from J, leaving 10 bases between. Germline CDR1 and CDR2: MNHNS and SASEGT. This CDR3 comprises 14 residues. The CDR3 loop reads CASSELGAAYEQYF. In nucleotides, the CDR3 is TGTGCCAGCAGTGAACTGGGGGCCGCCTACGAGCAGTACTTC.

This clone has only one observation. CDR3 protein: CASSPQGSGNTIYF. Written as DNA, the CDR3 is TGTGCCAGCAGTCCACAGGGGTCTGGAAACACCATATATTTT. The chain recombines TRBV28 with TRBJ1-3; 7 bases agree with TRBD1. CDR3 length: 14 residues. Germline lookup yields CDR1 MDHEN and CDR2 SYDVKM. Unmatched junction bases numbered 2, after V lost 5 bases and J lost 1 base.

The chain employs TRBV21-1 and TRBJ2-3; the DNA was not used to check the table's D call, TRBD1. TRBV21-1 is marked as a pseudogene. CDR3 length: 17 amino acids. The CDR3 sequence is CASSTPERGGETDTQYF. The CDR3 DNA is TGTGCCAGCAGCACTCCGGAAAGGGGCGGTGAGACAGATACGCAGTATTTT.

The genes are TRBV10-1 and TRBJ1-2; D is uncertain. Between the trimmed V and J ends, which lost 5 bases and 4 bases, there was a span of 11 bases. Germline-derived CDR1 and CDR2 are WNHNN and SYGVQD (reference sequence). The CDR3 runs 13 residues. The CDR3 loop reads CASSSEGLYGYTF. CDR3 DNA: TGCGCCAGCAGTAGCGAAGGACTCTATGGCTACACCTTC.

Comments on this clone: Within the sample, other DNA sequences also encode this same CDR3. The chain employs TRBV4-3 and TRBJ2-2; tentatively, D is TRBD2 (7 bases). Looked up from germline, CDR1 is LGHNA and CDR2 is YSLEER. The CDR3 is 17 amino acids. Trimming shortened V by 2 bases and J by 4 bases, and 17 bases separated the two germline ends. CDR3 sequence: CASSQPRGAGVTGELFF. The DNA of the CDR3 is TGCGCCAGCAGCCAACCCCGGGGGGCAGGGGTCACCGGGGAGCTGTTTTTT.

The V call is TRBV19, the J call TRBJ1-1; D not certain. The germline V and J ends were trimmed by 2 bases and 1 base, with 11 bases remaining between them. Germline CDR1 reads LNHDA; CDR2 reads SQIVND (reference sequence). The CDR3 spans 15 residues. CDR3 protein: CASSILRQKNTEAFF. DNA for the CDR3: TGTGCCAGTAGTATACTCCGACAAAAGAACACTGAAGCTTTCTTT.

The count of this clone is one. J is TRBJ2-1 and V is TRBV29-1, with 9 bases matching TRBD2. V trimming: 7 bases; J trimming: 9 bases; junction bases outside the gene matches: 13. CDR3 length: 14 amino acids. Germline V CDR1 and CDR2: SQVTM, ANQGSEA. The CDR3 DNA reads TGCAGCGCCCGCGTTGAAGCGGGAGGACCTGAGCAGTTCTTC. It translates to CSARVEAGGPEQFF.

The V call is TRBV5-1, the J call TRBJ1-2, with unresolved D. The V gene's germline CDR1 is SGHRS and CDR2 YFSETQ. This CDR3 has 16 amino acids. Trimming cost V 0 bases and J 2 bases, with 14 bases left between them. CDR3 region: CASSLGGSPNNYGYTF. As DNA, the CDR3 is TGCGCCAGCAGCTTGGGAGGATCCCCTAACAACTATGGCTACACCTTC.

J is TRBJ2-3 and V is TRBV6-1; D remains ambiguous. V lost 2 bases, J lost 6 bases, and 15 bases lay in between. The CDR3 sequence is 15 residues long. Looked up from germline, CDR1 is MNHNS and CDR2 is SASEGT. CDR3 sequence (DNA): TGTGCCAGCAGTGAAATGGGTAGCAGATCCGATACGCAGTATTTT. It specifies CASSEMGSRSDTQYF.

The rearrangement links TRBV7-3 to TRBJ2-1, with TRBD2 matching over 9 bases. The CDR3 runs to 14 residues. Per germline, CDR1 SGHTA and CDR2 FQGTGA. J lost 5 bases, V lost 7 bases, and 6 bases had no gene match. The CDR3 loop is CASNSGRNDNEQFF. For the CDR3, the DNA is TGTGCCAGCAATAGCGGGAGAAATGACAATGAGCAGTTCTTC.

The chain carries TRBV7-9 and TRBJ2-7; the match to TRBD2 covers 9 bases. The length of the CDR3 is 14 residues. Unmatched junction bases numbered 5, after V lost 3 bases and J lost 5 bases. Germline V gene sequence: CDR1 SEHNR, CDR2 FQNEAQ (reference sequence). The CDR3 loop is CASSLSSGINEQYF. The DNA for the CDR3 is TGTGCCAGCAGCTTGTCTAGCGGGATCAACGAGCAGTACTTC.

The V gene is TRBV2, the J gene TRBJ2-4; TRBD2 agrees at 12 bases. Germline loops: CDR1 SNHLY, CDR2 FYNNEI. This CDR3 region has 17 residues. J was trimmed by 2 bases and V by 6 bases; bases with no gene match: 8. The CDR3 loop is CASRETLAGGTKNIQYF. CDR3 bases: TGTGCCAGCAGGGAAACACTAGCGGGGGGTACCAAAAACATTCAGTACTTC.

This sequence joins TRBV28 and TRBJ2-3, with D tentatively TRBD2 (6 bases). CDR1 and CDR2 (germline): MDHEN, SYDVKM. CDR3 length: 13 amino acids. Trimming pared 3 bases from V and 4 bases from J, leaving 8 bases between. The CDR3 DNA follows: TGTGCCAGCAGTTTTCGGAGGGCAGATACGCAGTATTTT. Translated: CASSFRRADTQYF.

The genes are TRBV10-3 and TRBJ1-1; 10 bases align to TRBD1. This CDR3 region has 13 residues. The trim removed 4 bases at V and 6 bases at J, leaving 2 bases unmatched. In germline, CDR1 is ENHRY, CDR2 SYGVKD. CDR3 region: CAISAGTGAEAFF. CDR3 in DNA: TGTGCCATCAGTGCTGGGACAGGGGCTGAAGCTTTCTTT.

In this sample, this clone turned up once. The V gene is TRBV7-2, the J gene TRBJ2-3, with TRBD2 as a possible D gene (6 bases). CDR1 is SGHTA, CDR2 FQGNSA, per germline. This CDR3 comprises 15 residues. Trimming shortened V by 4 bases and J by 4 bases, and 15 bases separated the two germline ends. The CDR3 DNA reads TGTGCCAGCAGCTCGGGACTGGCTGGCCCAGATACGCAGTATTTT. It translates to CASSSGLAGPDTQYF.